This TCR beta chain was obtained from a study of blood T cell repertoires in COVID-19. Study information: The United States, Italy and Spain supplied acute and convalescent COVID-19 samples.

Authors' processing steps: Reference gene primer amplification in the assay estimated nucleated cell counts. TCRdb's copy holds only in-frame clones and misses some; the assay was immunoSEQ multiplex PCR. The D gene and trimming were derived from the DNA, and the V and J assignments and clone size from that table. The sample has around 260,000 clones, approximately 90% seen once; the top ten hold 3.5% to 4.5%. V lost 0 bases and J 10 bases, leaving 8 bases between the germline ends. CDR1 SGHKS and CDR2 YYEKEE come from the germline V gene (reference sequence). The CDR3 has 13 residues. The sample consisted of peripheral blood. This sequence originates from a man aged 60 to 75 who had recovered from COVID-19. This sequence joins TRBV5-5 and TRBJ1-6; D gene uncertain. The CDR3: CASSLAQASPLHF. The CDR3 DNA is TGTGCCAGCAGCTTGGCTCAGGCCTCACCCCTCCACTTT.